This T cell receptor beta chain was captured by sequencing in a study of shared clonotypes between healthy human individuals. Background on the study: There were three CD4 naive, three CD4 memory, two CD8 naive and one CD8 memory plates per donor.

Investigators divided CD4+ cells into CD45RA+ naive and CD45RA-negative memory subsets. CDR1 and CDR2 from the germline V gene are MNHEY and SMNVEV (reference sequence). CDR3 size: 12 residues. Between the trimmed V and J ends, which lost 5 bases and 14 bases, there was a span of 16 bases. Profiling relied on immunoSEQ multiplex PCR, and the TCRdb table lists in-frame clones only, not all of them. The data show roughly 2.2 million clones, with 93% seen just once and 0.39% held by the top ten. The sequence was obtained from a young man in good health. Some clones in this sample may be carry-over from other donors' samples. The V and J genes are TRBV27 and TRBJ2-1; a possible D gene is TRBD2 (6 bases). The sample comprised naive CD4+ T cells from PBMCs. Documented subset: CD45RA+ positively selected. CDR3 loop: CASSPPFGGEFF. The CDR3 nucleotides are TGTGCCAGCAGTCCCCCATTCGGAGGGGAGTTCTTC.